Shown below are 24 T cell receptor beta chains from a single sample sequenced in a study of blood T cell repertoires in COVID-19. This table comes from immunoSEQ multiplex PCR, and its TCRdb copy is limited to in-frame clones, with some not included. In the table there are hundreds of thousands of clones, over 70% of which are singletons. The material sequenced was peripheral blood. The origin of the receptors is a man aged 35-49 years with acute or convalescent COVID-19.

The chain joins TRBV18 to TRBJ2-7; D unclear. The V and J ends lost 4 bases and 3 bases respectively, with 4 bases between them. Germline V gives CDR1 KGHSH, CDR2 LQKENI. The CDR3 consists of 11 residues. DNA of the CDR3: TGTGCCAGCTCACTAGACTACGAGCAGTACTTC. This sequence encodes CASSLDYEQYF.

The J gene is TRBJ1-1, the V gene TRBV18; 7 nucleotides match TRBD1. Germline V lookup: CDR1 KGHSH, CDR2 LQKENI. V lost 3 bases, J lost 4 bases, and 11 bases stayed unmatched. The CDR3 is 16 amino acids. CDR3 DNA sequence: TGTGCCAGCTCACCGCAAGGACAGGTCCGGAGCACTGAAGCTTTCTTT. It specifies CASSPQGQVRSTEAFF.

The chain joins TRBV10-3 to TRBJ1-2, with D unresolved. V lost 0 bases and J lost 2, with 7 bases in between. The CDR3 is made up of 14 amino acids. Germline CDR1 and CDR2: ENHRY and SYGVKD. The CDR3: CAISESRGNYGYTF. The CDR3 DNA sequence: TGTGCCATCAGTGAGTCGAGAGGAAACTATGGCTACACCTTC.

On this clone: The sample contains more than one DNA sequence encoding this CDR3. The rearrangement joins TRBV11-2 to TRBJ2-7, with D unresolved. Germline loops: CDR1 SGHAT, CDR2 FQNNGV. The V gene lost 3 bases and the J gene lost 2 bases, with 2 bases spanning the gap. This CDR3 comprises 11 residues. The CDR3 reads CASSFTYEQYF. The CDR3 region has the DNA TGTGCCAGCAGCTTCACCTACGAGCAGTACTTC.

The rearrangement joins TRBV30 to TRBJ2-2; no clear D gene. The CDR3 is 14 amino acids. The V end lost 5 bases, the J end lost 0 bases, and 10 bases lay between the germline ends. Germline V gene sequence: CDR1 GTSNPN, CDR2 SVGIG (reference sequence). The CDR3 spells CAWSVNANTGELFF. The CDR3 DNA follows: TGTGCCTGGTCGGTTAACGCGAACACCGGGGAGCTGTTTTTT.

The V and J genes are TRBV10-3 and TRBJ1-1, with TRBD1 identical over 7 bases. The ends lost 1 base at V and 5 bases at J; junction bases unmatched: 10. CDR1 is ENHRY, CDR2 SYGVKD, per germline. The CDR3 covers 16 residues. CDR3 amino acids: CAISEWGQRAGTEAFF. CDR3 DNA: TGTGCCATCAGTGAGTGGGGACAGAGGGCCGGGACTGAAGCTTTCTTT.

This clone was picked up one time. V is TRBV11-2 and J is TRBJ2-7; 7 bases fit TRBD1. Germline values: CDR1 SGHAT, CDR2 FQNNGV. V lost 4 bases and J lost 2; bases outside the gene matches: 8. The CDR3 covers 15 residues. CDR3 sequence (DNA): TGTGCCAGCAGCTCCTCAACAGGGGTAGCCTACGAGCAGTACTTC. This sequence encodes CASSSSTGVAYEQYF.

This chain uses TRBV7-3 with TRBJ1-1; D is ambiguous. This CDR3 contains 13 residues. The ends were cut back, 2 bases at V and 6 bases at J, with 10 bases in the middle. CDR1 and CDR2 from the germline V gene are SGHTA and FQGTGA. Here the CDR3 reads CASSLVTSAEAFF. As DNA, the CDR3 is TGTGCCAGCAGCTTAGTAACGAGCGCTGAAGCTTTCTTT.

This sequence joins TRBV5-4 and TRBJ1-6, with no clear D. Trimming stripped 3 bases from V and 8 bases from J, with 9 bases between. CDR3 size: 13 residues. CDR1 is SGHNT and CDR2 is YYREEE in the germline V gene (reference sequence). The CDR3 DNA reads TGTGCCAGCAGCTATGAGGCTTATTCACCCCTCCACTTT. Translation gives CASSYEAYSPLHF.

This CDR3 reads CASSLYVGTDYGYTF. The DNA of the CDR3 is TGTGCCAGCAGCTTATACGTGGGTACAGACTATGGCTACACCTTC. This rearrangement joins TRBV7-8 to TRBJ1-2; no firm D call. With 2 bases removed from V and 3 bases from J, the gap between germline ends came to 13 bases. The CDR3 loop spans 15 amino acids. CDR1 and CDR2 from the germline V gene are SGHVS and FQNEAQ.

V usage is TRBV5-4 and J usage is TRBJ2-5; D gene ambiguous. CDR3 length equals 13 residues. V lost 1 base and J lost 0, with 4 bases in between. The germline gives CDR1 SGHNT, CDR2 YYREEE (reference sequence). The CDR3 nucleotides are TGTGCCAGCAGCTTGCCGGACCAAGAGACCCAGTACTTC. It specifies CASSLPDQETQYF.

J is TRBJ2-5 and V is TRBV19; 10 nucleotides match TRBD2. J lost 2 bases, V lost 3 bases, and 9 bases had no gene match. The germline V gene has CDR1 LNHDA and CDR2 SQIVND (reference sequence). The CDR3 is 17 amino acids. CDR3 sequence reads: CASSIDLLAGLQETQYF. DNA for the CDR3: TGTGCCAGTAGTATTGACTTACTAGCGGGGCTTCAAGAGACCCAGTACTTC. Full variable domain (rest looked up from reference TRBV19 and TRBJ2-5): DGGITQSPKYLFRKEGQNVTLSCEQNLNHDAMYWYRQDPGQGLRLIYYSQIVNDFQKGDIAEGYSVSREKKESFPLTVTSAQKNPTAFYLCASSIDLLAGLQETQYFGPGTRLLVL.

This clone was counted between two and nine times. This chain joins TRBV5-1 and TRBJ1-5, with D possibly being TRBD1 (5 bases). CDR3 length equals 13 residues. Germline-derived CDR1 and CDR2 are SGHRS and YFSETQ. The germline V and J ends were trimmed by 4 bases and 5 bases, with 10 bases remaining between them. The CDR3 region is CASSKSGYQPQHF. The CDR3 region has the DNA TGCGCCAGCAGCAAATCAGGGTATCAGCCCCAGCATTTT.

Remarks on this clone: Other nucleotide sequences from this sample produce the same CDR3. The gene calls are TRBV21-1 and TRBJ1-3. TRBV21-1 is recorded as a pseudogene. The CDR3 has 13 residues. CDR3 in DNA: TGCGCCAGCAGCAATTCTCGTATAGACACCATATATTTT. This sequence encodes CASSNSRIDTIYF.

The chain recombines TRBV5-4 with TRBJ2-7, with D hard to call. This CDR3 has 14 residues. The V and J ends lost 0 bases and 6 bases respectively, with 13 bases between them. The germline gives CDR1 SGHNT, CDR2 YYREEE (reference sequence). CDR3 DNA: TGTGCCAGCAGCTTGGGTCGGCAGGTTGGCGAGCAGTACTTC. Protein product: CASSLGRQVGEQYF.

The chain links TRBV11-2 to TRBJ1-6, with D possibly matching TRBD1 (5 bases). Germline-derived CDR1 and CDR2 are SGHAT and FQNNGV. This CDR3 is 16 amino acids long. V lost 0 bases, J lost 2 bases, and 8 bases lay in between. CDR3 loop: CASSLEGGAYNSPLHF. The DNA for the CDR3 is TGTGCCAGCAGCTTAGAGGGGGGGGCCTATAATTCACCCCTCCACTTT.

The rearrangement joins TRBV12-5 to TRBJ2-1; D is uncertain. This CDR3 region has 12 residues. Trimming pared 3 bases from V and 4 bases from J, leaving 4 bases between. From germline, CDR1 is LGHNT and CDR2 FRNRAP. The CDR3 is CASGFRYNEQFF. DNA for the CDR3: TGTGCTAGTGGTTTTCGGTACAATGAGCAGTTCTTC.

This chain connects TRBV6-2 or TRBV6-3 to TRBJ1-1; a weak D match, TRBD1 (5 bases). Germline CDR1 is MNHEY and CDR2 is SVGEGT. This CDR3 contains 14 residues. V lost 4 bases to trimming and J lost 2 bases, with 11 bases between them. Written as DNA, the CDR3 is TGTGCCAGCAGTTCGACAGCGCTCAACACTGAAGCTTTCTTT. Translating gives CASSSTALNTEAFF.

This chain links TRBV6-1 with TRBJ1-2, with D possibly being TRBD1 (5 bases). V lost 6 bases to trimming and J lost 8 bases, with 13 bases between them. CDR3 size: 12 residues. CDR1 is MNHNS and CDR2 is SASEGT in the germline V gene. The CDR3 DNA sequence: TGTGCCAGCAGCCAGGGTAATGCGGGCTACACCTTC. Translation gives CASSQGNAGYTF.

There are a few counts of this clone. The CDR3: CASSSLRLAGGSYEQYF. For the CDR3, the DNA is TGTGCCAGCAGCTCCCTAAGACTAGCGGGGGGATCCTACGAGCAGTACTTC. This sequence joins TRBV13 and TRBJ2-7; 13 nucleotides line up with TRBD2. V shed 4 bases, J shed 1 base, and the junction held 7 bases outside the gene matches. The CDR3 runs to 17 residues. Germline loops: CDR1 PRHDT, CDR2 FYEKMQ (reference sequence).

This chain links TRBV5-4 with TRBJ1-1; 7 nucleotides match TRBD1. Germline V gene sequence: CDR1 SGHNT, CDR2 YYREEE (reference sequence). The CDR3 consists of 14 residues. Trimming took 4 bases from V and 4 from J; bases not matched to a gene: 7. The CDR3 DNA is TGTGCCAGCAGCGGACCGACAGGGAGCACTGAAGCTTTCTTT. Translated: CASSGPTGSTEAFF. Full variable domain (rest looked up from reference TRBV5-4 and TRBJ1-1): ETGVTQSPTHLIKTRGQQVTLRCSSQSGHNTVSWYQQALGQGPQFIFQYYREEENGRGNFPPRFSGLQFPNYSSELNVNALELDDSALYLCASSGPTGSTEAFFGQGTRLTVV.

This clone has only one observation. The chain uses TRBV18 and TRBJ2-2; D ambiguous. The CDR3 is 17 amino acids. Germline V gives CDR1 KGHSH, CDR2 LQKENI. V was trimmed by 2 bases and J by 7 bases, leaving 20 bases between them. The CDR3 here is CASSPIVIQRKDGELFF. CDR3 bases: TGTGCCAGCTCACCAATTGTGATCCAGCGCAAGGACGGGGAGCTGTTTTTT.

In this sample, this clone turned up a few times. The genes are TRBV6-2 or TRBV6-3 and TRBJ2-5, with D possibly being TRBD2 (6 bases). Germline values: CDR1 MNHEY, CDR2 SVGEGT. With 4 bases removed from V and 6 bases from J, the gap between germline ends came to 18 bases. There are 15 residues in the CDR3. CDR3: CASSSSGSGGQTQYF. CDR3 bases: TGTGCCAGCAGTTCCTCCGGGAGTGGTGGTCAGACCCAGTACTTC.

The CDR3 sequence is CASSTPPRGRSSEQYF. The CDR3 DNA follows: TGTGCCAGCAGCACCCCTCCTCGCGGGAGGTCGTCCGAGCAGTACTTC. The rearrangement uses TRBV7-2 and TRBJ2-7, with 8 bases aligning to TRBD2. The CDR3 sequence is 16 residues long. Germline-derived CDR1 and CDR2 are SGHTA and FQGNSA. The ends lost 5 bases at V and 6 bases at J; junction bases unmatched: 15.